This T cell receptor beta chain was identified during a study of cytomegalovirus exposure and HLA in healthy donors. Study summary: Of the donors genotyped, several hundred in all, about 80% fell in the Caucasian-associated ancestry cluster. Study outcomes and limitations: CMV antigen specificity was confirmed in vitro for a few CMV-associated chains. Some V segments, including TRBV6-2 and TRBV6-3, were excluded as indistinguishable.

This clone was seen just once. Its antigen remains unknown. The germline CDR1 and CDR2 sequences are GTSNPN and SVGIG (reference sequence). V was pared by 3 bases and J by 5 bases, with 10 bases of the junction left unmatched. This CDR3 has 15 amino acids. The PCR used 60 Vbeta and 13 Jbeta primers. Produced via immunoSEQ multiplex PCR; TCRdb's table is partial and in-frame only. The table lists about 170,000 clones, over 80% of them singletons. Specimen: PBMCs. The sequence came from a girl aged 10-17 years in good health and CMV-seropositive. The rearrangement links TRBV30 to TRBJ2-1; TRBD2 matches at 7 bases. This CDR3 is CAWSTLGLADNEQFF. The CDR3 coding sequence is TGTGCCTGGAGCACCTTAGGGCTAGCGGACAATGAGCAGTTCTTC. The full variable domain, in which reference TRBV30 and TRBJ2-1 provide the parts outside the CDR3, is SQTIHQWPATLVQPVGSPLSLECTVEGTSNPNLYWYRQAAGRGLQLLFYSVGIGQISSEVPQNLSASRPQDRQFILSSKKLLLSDSGFYLCAWSTLGLADNEQFFGPGTRLTVL.